The sequence of this T cell receptor (beta chain) was determined in a study of low-dose radiotherapy and immunotherapy resistance in tumors. Across the study: The study delivered 0.5 Gy per fraction every 2 weeks to Cohort 1, totaling 6.5 Gy.

The time point here: after trial treatment. This sample's treatment: LDRT plus nivolumab, ipilimumab, low-dose cyclophosphamide and aspirin (RACIN trial). Priming of first-strand cDNA relied on TRAV- and TRBV-specific primers (covering alpha and beta chains). Amplification, which lasted around 22 PCR cycles, used a constant-region primer and V-primer adapter to amplify TCRs. MiXCR was run by TCRdb on the reads, yielding one entry per CDR3 protein. Of more than 90,000 distinct CDR3 sequences in the sample, roughly 20% were seen once. In its sample, this clonotype was seen many times. This CDR3 contains 15 residues. Germline V lookup: CDR1 MNHEY, CDR2 SVGEGT. V lost 6 bases and J lost 3; bases outside the gene matches: 7.

The sample was PBMCs, taken after low-dose radiotherapy plus immunotherapy. The chain couples TRBV6-2 or TRBV6-3 to TRBJ2-2; 7 nucleotides align to TRBD1. This receptor was obtained from a male donor with prostate cancer. The CDR3 nucleotides read TGTGCCAGCAGAGACAGGGCGTTCGACACCGGGGAGCTGTTTTTT. This sequence encodes CASRDRAFDTGELFF.